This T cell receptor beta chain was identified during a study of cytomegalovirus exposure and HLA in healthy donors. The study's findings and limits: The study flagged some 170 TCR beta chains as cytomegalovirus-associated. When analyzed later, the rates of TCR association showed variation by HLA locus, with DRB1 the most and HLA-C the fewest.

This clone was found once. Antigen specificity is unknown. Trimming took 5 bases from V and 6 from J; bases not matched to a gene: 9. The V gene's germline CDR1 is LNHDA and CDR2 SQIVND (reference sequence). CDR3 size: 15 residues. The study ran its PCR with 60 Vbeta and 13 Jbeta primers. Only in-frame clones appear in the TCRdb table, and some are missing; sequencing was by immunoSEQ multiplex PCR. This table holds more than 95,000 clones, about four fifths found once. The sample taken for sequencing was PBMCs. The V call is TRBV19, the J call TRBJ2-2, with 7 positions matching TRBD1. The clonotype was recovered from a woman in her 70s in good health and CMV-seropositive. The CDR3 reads CASSVLDRSSGELFF. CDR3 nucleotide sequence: TGTGCCAGTAGTGTCCTGGACAGGTCCTCCGGGGAGCTGTTTTTT.